This T cell receptor beta chain is drawn from a study of identical twins. The cDNA had a unique molecular identifier and a template-switch universal primer site. TCRdb reanalysed the 5' RACE reads using MiXCR and keeps one entry per CDR3 protein. The sample lists 300,000 to 350,000 distinct CDR3 sequences, about 12% occurring once. This clonotype showed up just a few times. The CDR3 spans 13 residues. V shed 10 bases and J shed 4 bases, with 15 bases lying between them. Germline V gene lookup returns CDR1 KGHDR and CDR2 SFDVKD. The same specimen was also included in a second study, on yellow fever vaccine responses in identical twins.

This receptor was taken from a woman aged 18-35 years in good health. The sequenced sample was CD8+ T cells sorted from blood. The V gene is TRBV24-1, the J gene TRBJ1-1, with a weak D call TRBD1 (5 bases). The DNA of the CDR3 is TGTGCCACGAGGGGCAGGATGGGCACTGAAGCTTTCTTT. Encoded protein: CATRGRMGTEAFF.